This T cell receptor beta chain appears in the sequencing data of a study of blood T cell repertoires in COVID-19. TCRdb keeps only in-frame clones here, not all; method: immunoSEQ multiplex PCR. Found here are some 320,000 clones, 85% of them singletons; the top ten hold under 2%. V dropped 4 bases and J dropped 5; count of bases not matched to a gene: 7. This CDR3 is 15 amino acids long. The germline gives CDR1 SGHDT, CDR2 YYEEEE. This clone was counted once. This study enrolled people aged roughly 18 to 90 from roughly 22 US geographic areas. The sequence was collected from a woman in her twenties or thirties who had been exposed to COVID-19. V is TRBV5-6 and J is TRBJ1-5; 9 bases agree with TRBD1. The material sequenced was PBMCs or T cells enriched from blood (not recorded which). CDR3 residues: CASSIRDRAHQPQHF. CDR3 DNA: TGTGCCAGCAGCATCCGGGACAGGGCACATCAGCCCCAGCATTTT.